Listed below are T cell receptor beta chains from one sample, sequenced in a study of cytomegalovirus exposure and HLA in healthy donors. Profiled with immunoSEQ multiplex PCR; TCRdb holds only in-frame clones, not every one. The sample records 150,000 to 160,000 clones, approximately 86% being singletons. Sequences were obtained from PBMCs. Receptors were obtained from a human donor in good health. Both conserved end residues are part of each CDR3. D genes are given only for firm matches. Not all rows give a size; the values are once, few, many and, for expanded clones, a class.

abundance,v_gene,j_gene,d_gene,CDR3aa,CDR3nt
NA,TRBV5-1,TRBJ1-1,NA,CASSLPGVGTEAFF,TGCGCCAGCAGCTTACCCGGGGTAGGGACTGAAGCTTTCTTT
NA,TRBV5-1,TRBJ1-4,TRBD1,CASSPHAGTGEEKLFF,TGCGCCAGCAGCCCTCATGCCGGGACAGGAGAAGAAAAACTGTTTTTT
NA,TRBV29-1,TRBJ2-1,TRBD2,CSVELAGRQFF,TGCAGCGTTGAACTAGCGGGGCGCCAGTTCTTC
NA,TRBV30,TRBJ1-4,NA,CAWSVREGEKLFF,TGTGCCTGGAGTGTACGGGAGGGCGAAAAACTGTTTTTT
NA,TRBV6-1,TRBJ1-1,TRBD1,CASSEVGTGLSEAFF,TGTGCCAGCAGTGAAGTGGGGACAGGGCTGTCTGAAGCTTTCTTT
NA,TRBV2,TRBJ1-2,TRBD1,CASSAPPGQGVNTF,TGTGCCAGCAGTGCCCCCCCGGGACAGGGGGTGAACACCTTC
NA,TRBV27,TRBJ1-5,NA,CASSFYSNQPQHF,TGTGCCAGCAGTTTTTATAGCAATCAGCCCCAGCATTTT
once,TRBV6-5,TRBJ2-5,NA,CASSYGSIPETQYF,TGTGCCAGCAGTTACGGGAGCATCCCAGAGACCCAGTACTTC
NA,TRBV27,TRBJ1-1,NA,CASSSDLRNTEAFF,TGTGCCAGCAGTTCCGATCTTAGGAACACTGAAGCTTTCTTT
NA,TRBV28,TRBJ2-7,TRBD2,CASTPGLADHYEQYF,TGTGCCAGCACCCCGGGACTAGCGGACCACTACGAGCAGTACTTC
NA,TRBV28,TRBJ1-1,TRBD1,CASSGTGGNTEAFF,TGTGCCAGCAGTGGGACAGGGGGGAACACTGAAGCTTTCTTT
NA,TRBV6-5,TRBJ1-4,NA,CASSLESGYEKLFF,TGTGCCAGCAGTTTGGAAAGCGGGTATGAAAAACTGTTTTTT
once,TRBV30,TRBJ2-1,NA,CAWSVGGDRVAGSSGNEQFF,TGTGCCTGGAGTGTGGGGGGGGACAGAGTAGCGGGATCGTCGGGCAATGAGCAGTTCTTC
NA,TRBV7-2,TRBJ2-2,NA,CASSFWQVTGELFF,TGTGCCAGCAGCTTTTGGCAGGTCACCGGGGAGCTGTTTTTT
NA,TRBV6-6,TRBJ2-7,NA,CASSYDSSYEQYF,TGTGCCAGCAGTTACGACAGTTCCTACGAGCAGTACTTC
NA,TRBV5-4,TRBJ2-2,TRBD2,CASSFPGLAGHTGELFF,TGTGCCAGCAGCTTCCCGGGACTAGCGGGACACACCGGGGAGCTGTTTTTT
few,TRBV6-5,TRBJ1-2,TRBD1,CASTGGAHYGYTF,TGTGCCAGCACAGGGGGCGCGCACTATGGCTACACCTTC
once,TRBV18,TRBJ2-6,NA,CASSQQGPDTHSGANVLTF,TGTGCCAGCTCCCAACAGGGCCCGGATACCCACTCTGGGGCCAACGTCCTGACTTTC
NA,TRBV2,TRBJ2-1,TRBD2,CASSEGLARSYNEQFF,TGTGCCAGCAGTGAGGGACTAGCGCGATCCTACAATGAGCAGTTCTTC
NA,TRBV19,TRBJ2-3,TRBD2,CASTPVAGYSTDTQYF,TGTGCCAGTACCCCCGTAGCGGGATATAGCACAGATACGCAGTATTTT
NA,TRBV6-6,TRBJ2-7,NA,CASSYSLSGTYYEQYF,TGTGCCAGCAGTTACTCTCTTAGCGGCACTTACTACGAGCAGTACTTC
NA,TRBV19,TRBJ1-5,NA,CASNPRGVNNQPQHF,TGTGCCAGTAACCCCCGGGGAGTGAACAATCAGCCCCAGCATTTT
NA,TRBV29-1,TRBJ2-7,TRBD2,CSAGGRGYEQYF,TGTAGCGCGGGCGGGAGGGGATACGAGCAGTACTTC